These 29 T cell receptor beta chains were sequenced from one sample in a study of T cell responses to AZD1222 COVID-19 vaccine (dated by TCRdb to about 2021). The intended sense of this specimen's time point label: baseline before first vaccination. The library was made by the immunoSEQ multiplex PCR assay. Not all clones reach the TCRdb copy of this immuneACCESS table, which keeps in-frame sequences only. Checked studies attribute under half of the gap to unresolved V genes and leave the rest unexplained. The sample data list around 94,000 clones, and roughly 90% of these were observed just once. The ten biggest clones cover less than 20% of the sample. Sequencing used peripheral blood, obtained on day 0 of AZD1222 vaccination. These receptor sequences come from an adult in good health.

The J gene is TRBJ2-7, the V gene TRBV12-3 or TRBV12-4, with D unclear. The CDR3 has 12 amino acids. V gave up 2 bases and J gave up 6 bases, with 8 bases separating them. The CDR3 DNA reads TGTGCCAGCAGTTTAAGTAGTGGCGAGCAGTACTTC. This encodes CASSLSSGEQYF.

This clone was seen a handful of times. The chain links TRBV10-3 to TRBJ2-5, with 7 bases that match TRBD1. Germline trimming cut 3 bases from V and 4 bases from J; bases unmatched to any gene: 20. The CDR3 contains 19 residues. Germline CDR1 is ENHRY and CDR2 is SYGVKD. DNA for the CDR3: TGTGCCATCAGTGACCCGTCGGGACAACCACCCAGGGGGAGAGAGACCCAGTACTTC. Amino acid sequence: CAISDPSGQPPRGRETQYF.

The DNA for the CDR3 is TGTGCCAGCAGCCAAGCACCGGGACTAGCGGGGGGGACCCAGTACTTC. Its protein is CASSQAPGLAGGTQYF. The chain joins TRBV3-1 (or the pseudogene TRBV3-2) to TRBJ2-5; 15 bases fit TRBD2. After removal of 1 base from V and 7 bases from J, the junction contained 4 bases not matched to a gene. CDR3 size: 16 residues. The germline gives CDR1 LGHDT, CDR2 YNNKEL (reference sequence).

The chain uses TRBV11-3 and TRBJ2-1; TRBD2 aligns across 11 bases. V lost 1 base to trimming and J lost 3 bases; unmatched junction nucleotides: 5. Germline values: CDR1 SGHNT, CDR2 YENEEA. The CDR3 totals 17 residues. The DNA of the CDR3 is TGTGCCAGCAGCTTAGGTAGCGGGAGGGCCAGCTACAATGAGCAGTTCTTC. Residues: CASSLGSGRASYNEQFF.

V usage is TRBV5-1 and J usage is TRBJ1-6; D unresolved. Germline-derived CDR1 and CDR2 are SGHRS and YFSETQ. V was clipped by 0 bases and J by 4 bases, with 11 bases between them. This CDR3 is 16 amino acids long. In DNA form, the CDR3 reads TGCGCCAGCAGCTTGGGGGCTTCACCTTATAATTCACCCCTCCACTTT. Its translation is CASSLGASPYNSPLHF.

The table lists this clone with a few counts. The chain has TRBV19 and TRBJ1-2; TRBD1 might be the D (6 bases). V lost 3 bases, J lost 0 bases, and 11 bases lay in between. The CDR3 has 15 residues. Germline-derived CDR1 and CDR2 are LNHDA and SQIVND (reference sequence). The CDR3 here is CASSMESGANYGYTF. For the CDR3, the DNA is TGTGCCAGTAGTATGGAATCAGGGGCTAACTATGGCTACACCTTC. Full variable domain (missing parts from reference TRBV19 and TRBJ1-2): DGGITQSPKYLFRKEGQNVTLSCEQNLNHDAMYWYRQDPGQGLRLIYYSQIVNDFQKGDIAEGYSVSREKKESFPLTVTSAQKNPTAFYLCASSMESGANYGYTFGSGTRLTVV.

This CDR3 reads CASSSGQVYGYTF. In nucleotides, the CDR3 is TGTGCCAGCAGCTCGGGACAGGTCTATGGCTACACCTTC. The V and J genes are TRBV3-1 (or the pseudogene TRBV3-2) and TRBJ1-2; 8 bases map to TRBD1. This CDR3 has 13 amino acids. Per germline, CDR1 LGHDT and CDR2 YNNKEL (reference sequence). J was trimmed by 4 bases and V by 5 bases; bases with no gene match: 3.

CDR3 protein: CASSLWPQGAQGNQPQHF. CDR3 sequence (DNA): TGTGCCAGCAGTTTATGGCCCCAGGGGGCGCAGGGCAATCAGCCCCAGCATTTT. The chain is built from TRBV28 and TRBJ1-5; 8 nucleotides match TRBD1. Trimming cost V 0 bases and J 2 bases; bases outside gene matches: 9. CDR1 is MDHEN and CDR2 is SYDVKM in the germline V gene. The CDR3 sequence is 18 residues long.

J is TRBJ1-5 and V is TRBV6-6; D is unresolved. The CDR3 contains 16 residues. Germline assignment: CDR1 MNHNY and CDR2 SVGAGI (reference sequence). V lost 6 bases and J 7 bases, leaving 22 bases between the germline ends. The CDR3 spells CASRPPQLFGGQPQHF. CDR3 bases: TGTGCCAGCAGACCCCCCCAGCTCTTCGGTGGGCAGCCCCAGCATTTT.

The chain carries TRBV7-3 and TRBJ2-3, with D unclear. This CDR3 is built from 14 residues. Per the germline V gene, CDR1 is SGHTA and CDR2 is FQGTGA. V was cut by 4 bases and J by 5 bases, with 13 bases left in between. The CDR3 sequence is CASSSTPARDTQYF. DNA of the CDR3: TGTGCCAGCAGCTCCACCCCGGCCCGAGATACGCAGTATTTT. Using reference TRBV7-3 and TRBJ2-3 for the parts outside the CDR3, the full variable domain is GAGVSQTPSNKVTEKGKYVELRCDPISGHTALYWYRQSLGQGPEFLIYFQGTGAADDSGLPNDRFFAVRPEGSVSTLKIQRTERGDSAVYLCASSSTPARDTQYFGPGTRLTVL.

The chain recombines TRBV4-2 with TRBJ2-3; possibly TRBD1 for D (5 bases). V lost 1 base to trimming and J lost 4 bases, with 9 bases between them. Germline V gives CDR1 LGHNA, CDR2 YNFKEQ. The CDR3 contains 14 residues. Here the CDR3 DNA reads TGTGCCAGCAGCCAAGGGGGCGAGGCAGATACGCAGTATTTT. As protein: CASSQGGEADTQYF.

The CDR3 DNA sequence: TGTGCCACCAGCAGACCGACAGGGTTTAGTAGCTCCTACGAGCAGTACTTC. Its translation is CATSRPTGFSSSYEQYF. The chain recombines TRBV15 with TRBJ2-7; 7 bases are shared with TRBD1. The CDR3 has 17 amino acids. Germline-derived CDR1 and CDR2 are LNHNV and YYDKDF (reference sequence). The V and J ends lost 2 bases and 0 bases, in that order; junction bases with no gene match: 10.

The rearrangement joins TRBV7-9 to TRBJ2-7, with 8 bases identical to TRBD1. CDR1 is SEHNR, CDR2 FQNEAQ, per germline (reference sequence). The CDR3 is 13 residues long. The J segment lost 4 bases and the V segment lost 1 base, leaving 0 bases of the junction unmatched. The chain's CDR3 is CASSLGTGYEQYF. CDR3 in DNA: TGTGCCAGCAGCTTAGGGACAGGGTACGAGCAGTACTTC.

This chain links TRBV6-1 with TRBJ1-1; D unresolved. V was cut by 1 base and J by 1 base, with 10 bases left in between. The CDR3 runs to 15 residues. Germline V gene sequence: CDR1 MNHNS, CDR2 SASEGT. In DNA, the CDR3 is TGTGCCAGCAGTGAAGGCCGGGGAGGGAACACTGAAGCTTTCTTT. This translates into CASSEGRGGNTEAFF.

V is TRBV24-1 and J is TRBJ2-1; TRBD2 aligns across 11 bases. The CDR3 sequence is 17 residues long. Trimming removed 4 bases from V and 8 bases from J; junction bases left unmatched: 12. Germline CDR1 and CDR2: KGHDR and SFDVKD. The CDR3 here is CATSDTVLAGVYDEQFF. DNA of the CDR3: TGTGCCACCAGTGACACGGTACTAGCGGGAGTGTATGATGAGCAGTTCTTC.

V is TRBV9 and J is TRBJ2-2; D not certain. Germline V gives CDR1 SGDLS, CDR2 YYNGEE. This CDR3 spans 14 amino acids. Trimming removed 4 bases from V and 1 base from J, with 8 bases in between. This CDR3 is CASSPLQNTGELFF. The CDR3 DNA is TGTGCCAGCAGCCCTTTACAGAACACCGGGGAGCTGTTTTTT.

The rearrangement joins TRBV19 to TRBJ2-1; 10 bases are a match to TRBD2. CDR3 length: 16 residues. Germline CDR1 and CDR2: LNHDA and SQIVND (reference sequence). V lost 9 bases and J lost 2; bases outside the gene matches: 10. The CDR3 coding sequence is TGTGCCAGCCAGAGGCTAGCGGGGGCCACCTACAATGAGCAGTTCTTC. Its protein product is CASQRLAGATYNEQFF.

The CDR3 protein is CASSLGGRPTGELFF. In nucleotides, the CDR3 is TGTGCCAGCAGTTTAGGGGGGAGACCCACCGGGGAGCTGTTTTTT. V and J are TRBV27 and TRBJ2-2; the D gene is possibly TRBD2 (6 bases). The germline V gene has CDR1 MNHEY and CDR2 SMNVEV (reference sequence). CDR3 length equals 15 residues. The V end was cut by 2 bases, the J end by 4 bases, with 11 bases between.

The rearrangement links TRBV7-8 to TRBJ1-1; tentatively, D is TRBD1 (6 bases). This CDR3 spans 12 amino acids. The germline V gene encodes CDR1 SGHVS and CDR2 FQNEAQ. V shed 9 bases and J shed 0 bases, with 8 bases lying between them. Here the CDR3 DNA reads TGTGCCAGTCACAGGGTGAACACTGAAGCTTTCTTT. It codes for CASHRVNTEAFF.

The chain uses TRBV5-5 and TRBJ2-6; weak D call: TRBD2 (6 bases). The CDR3 length is 17 residues. In germline, CDR1 is SGHKS, CDR2 YYEKEE (reference sequence). V was trimmed by 4 bases and J by 4 bases, leaving 18 bases between them. The CDR3 DNA reads TGTGCCAGCAGCCGGGAGACACCGATGGCCGGGGCCAACGTCCTGACTTTC. It codes for CASSRETPMAGANVLTF.

V and J are TRBV28 and TRBJ1-3, with 9 bases identical to TRBD1. Germline trimming cut 6 bases from V and 0 bases from J; bases unmatched to any gene: 12. Germline loops: CDR1 MDHEN, CDR2 SYDVKM. This CDR3 is built from 18 residues. CDR3 sequence: CASSSGTGSHSSGNTIYF. Written as DNA, the CDR3 is TGTGCCAGCAGCTCCGGGACAGGGTCCCATTCCTCTGGAAACACCATATATTTT.

This rearrangement joins TRBV19 to TRBJ1-3; D gene ambiguous. The CDR3 covers 14 residues. Trimming took 7 bases from V and 5 from J, leaving 15 bases between them. Germline CDR1 LNHDA, CDR2 SQIVND (reference sequence). The CDR3 DNA is TGTGCCAGTAAAGAGTCGAACGGTAGAAACACCATATATTTT. Amino acid sequence: CASKESNGRNTIYF.

A remark on this clone: Other nucleotide sequences in the sample specify the same CDR3. This sequence joins TRBV7-9 and TRBJ1-3; perhaps TRBD1 as D (5 bases). This CDR3 is built from 15 residues. V lost 6 bases and J 0 bases, leaving 12 bases between the germline ends. Germline V gene data show CDR1 as SEHNR and CDR2 as FQNEAQ (reference sequence). CDR3 residues: CASSLTGGSGNTIYF. Written as DNA, the CDR3 is TGTGCCAGCAGTTTAACAGGAGGCTCTGGAAACACCATATATTTT.

This CDR3 reads CASSRGGARSPLHF. CDR3 DNA: TGTGCCAGCAGCCGCGGGGGAGCGAGATCACCCCTCCACTTT. The rearrangement links TRBV6-4 to TRBJ1-6; tentatively, D is TRBD1 (5 bases). V was trimmed by 6 bases and J by 10 bases, leaving 16 bases between them. CDR1 MRHNA and CDR2 SNTAGT come from the germline V gene. This CDR3 region has 14 residues.

This CDR3 is CASSQGLAGTQEEQYF. The CDR3 DNA sequence: TGTGCCAGCAGCCAAGGACTAGCGGGTACCCAGGAGGAGCAGTACTTC. J is TRBJ2-7 and V is TRBV9, with 11 bases matching TRBD2. The V segment lost 4 bases and the J segment 7 bases; nucleotides outside the gene matches: 13. The CDR3 length is 16 residues. Germline V gene lookup returns CDR1 SGDLS and CDR2 YYNGEE. The complete variable domain, with remaining parts taken from reference TRBV9 and TRBJ2-7, reads DSGVTQTPKHLITATGQRVTLRCSPRSGDLSVYWYQQSLDQGLQFLIQYYNGEERAKGNILERFSAQQFPDLHSELNLSSLELGDSALYFCASSQGLAGTQEEQYFGPGTRLTVT.

The V gene is TRBV29-1, the J gene TRBJ1-2; tentative D call: TRBD1 (6 bases). The germline gives CDR1 SQVTM, CDR2 ANQGSEA. Trimming took 3 bases from V and 4 from J, leaving 18 bases between them. CDR3 length: 15 amino acids. The DNA for the CDR3 is TGCAGCGTTGATAGGCACTGGGGGGGCTTCTATGGCTACACCTTC. This translates into CSVDRHWGGFYGYTF.

The J gene is TRBJ1-1, the V gene TRBV24-1; TRBD1 aligns across 8 bases. From germline, CDR1 is KGHDR and CDR2 SFDVKD. After removal of 3 bases from V and 1 base from J, the junction contained 3 bases not matched to a gene. This CDR3 contains 15 residues. The CDR3 region has the DNA TGTGCCACCAGTGATCCCGGACAGGGGAACACTGAAGCTTTCTTT. Protein: CATSDPGQGNTEAFF.

V is TRBV28 and J is TRBJ1-1; the D is unclear. The CDR3 is made up of 11 amino acids. Germline CDR1 and CDR2: MDHEN and SYDVKM. Between the trimmed V and J ends, which lost 2 bases and 9 bases, there was a span of 7 bases. CDR3 in DNA: TGTGCCAGCAGTTTAAGGCTGAAAGCTTTCTTT. It yields the protein CASSLRLKAFF. Full variable domain (rest looked up from reference TRBV28 and TRBJ1-1): DVKVTQSSRYLVKRTGEKVFLECVQDMDHENMFWYRQDPGLGLRLIYFSYDVKMKEKGDIPEGYSVSREKKERFSLILESASTNQTSMYLCASSLRLKAFFGQGTRLTVV.

The CDR3 bases are TGTGCCAGCAGCATCAGGGGGTATCCCCACCGGCAGTACTTC. Protein sequence: CASSIRGYPHRQYF. The chain couples TRBV21-1 to TRBJ2-7; no check of the table's D call, TRBD1, against the DNA was made. TRBV21-1 is marked as a pseudogene. The CDR3 runs 14 residues.